Each of the 19 T cell receptor beta chains below was sequenced from the same sample in a study of blood T cell repertoires in COVID-19. Produced via immunoSEQ multiplex PCR; TCRdb's table is partial and in-frame only. The data contain a few hundred thousand clones, nearly 90% of them singletons. Sequences were obtained from peripheral blood. All receptors come from a woman in her 30s with acute or convalescent COVID-19.

The chain joins TRBV6-5 to TRBJ2-7, with a possible D match to TRBD2 (5 bases). The CDR3 is made up of 14 amino acids. Trimming shortened V by 7 bases and J by 3 bases, and 16 bases separated the two germline ends. Per the germline V gene, CDR1 is MNHEY and CDR2 is SVGAGI. The CDR3 spells CASTSGIAIYEQYF. CDR3 sequence (DNA): TGTGCCAGCACGTCGGGAATAGCAATCTACGAGCAGTACTTC.

The rearrangement uses TRBV24-1 and TRBJ2-1; maybe TRBD1 (6 bases). There are 16 residues in the CDR3. Germline V gene lookup returns CDR1 KGHDR and CDR2 SFDVKD. Trimming left V 4 bases short and J 6 bases short, with 18 bases between. This chain's CDR3 is CATSEHRAPAGNEQFF. CDR3 bases: TGTGCCACCAGTGAGCACAGGGCTCCCGCGGGCAATGAGCAGTTCTTC.

The count of this clone is one. V usage is TRBV11-2 and J usage is TRBJ1-4; weak D call: TRBD1 (6 bases). V was shortened by 6 bases and J by 0 bases, with 11 bases between the two germline ends. The CDR3 sequence is 15 residues long. Germline V CDR1 and CDR2: SGHAT, FQNNGV. The CDR3 sequence: CASRYGQSTNEKLFF. Here the CDR3 DNA reads TGTGCCAGCAGATATGGACAGTCAACTAATGAAAAACTGTTTTTT.

The chain employs TRBV11-2 and TRBJ1-5, with 10 bases aligning to TRBD1. Germline V gives CDR1 SGHAT, CDR2 FQNNGV. J was trimmed by 2 bases and V by 6 bases; bases with no gene match: 10. This CDR3 spans 17 amino acids. The CDR3 bases are TGTGCCAGCAGAGGGACAGGGGTAGATTCGGGCAATCAGCCCCAGCATTTT. Residues: CASRGTGVDSGNQPQHF.

J is TRBJ1-3 and V is TRBV6-1; D is possibly TRBD1 (6 bases). CDR3 size: 15 residues. CDR1 is MNHNS and CDR2 is SASEGT in the germline V gene. Trimming took 3 bases from V and 0 from J, leaving 9 bases between them. The CDR3 here is CASSDRGYSGNTIYF. The CDR3 coding sequence is TGTGCCAGCAGTGACAGGGGTTACTCTGGAAACACCATATATTTT.

J is TRBJ2-1 and V is TRBV11-3; TRBD2 is a possible D gene (6 bases). CDR1 and CDR2 (germline): SGHNT, YENEEA. V was shortened by 5 bases and J by 6 bases, with 14 bases between the two germline ends. The CDR3 has 14 amino acids. DNA for the CDR3: TGTGCCAGCAGCCGGAGTGGGGAGGTCAATGAGCAGTTCTTC. This gives the protein CASSRSGEVNEQFF.

This rearrangement joins TRBV14 to TRBJ2-7, with 8 bases aligning to TRBD1. V was pared by 5 bases and J by 1 base, with 7 bases of the junction left unmatched. Germline V lookup: CDR1 SGHDN, CDR2 FVKESK. The CDR3 length is 15 residues. CDR3 region: CASSDGQGASYEQYF. CDR3 DNA: TGTGCCAGCAGCGACGGGCAGGGGGCATCCTACGAGCAGTACTTC.

The chain is built from TRBV5-5 and TRBJ1-5; tentative D call: TRBD1 (6 bases). Germline values: CDR1 SGHKS, CDR2 YYEKEE (reference sequence). The CDR3 has 13 residues. V dropped 4 bases and J dropped 3 bases, with 8 bases sitting between them. The DNA of the CDR3 is TGTGCCAGCAGCAGGACAGACAATCAGCCCCAGCATTTT. Encoded protein: CASSRTDNQPQHF.

The chain couples TRBV18 to TRBJ2-1; D perhaps matches TRBD2 (6 bases). The CDR3 has 15 residues. V dropped 2 bases and J dropped 6 bases, with 14 bases sitting between them. The germline CDR1 and CDR2 sequences are KGHSH and LQKENI. The CDR3 DNA is TGTGCCAGCTCACCATGGCAGGCAGCGGGCAATGAGCAGTTCTTC. This translates into CASSPWQAAGNEQFF.

The chain has TRBV19 and TRBJ1-1; tentative D call: TRBD1 (6 bases). The V end was cut by 5 bases, the J end by 1 base, with 14 bases between. CDR1 and CDR2 (germline): LNHDA, SQIVND (reference sequence). The CDR3 contains 15 residues. CDR3 coding DNA: TGTGCCAGTAGTTCAACAGGGTGGGGGAACACTGAAGCTTTCTTT. Translation: CASSSTGWGNTEAFF.

Only a few counts were recorded for this clone. The rearrangement uses TRBV6-2 or TRBV6-3 and TRBJ2-6; D might be TRBD2 (5 bases). Per the germline V gene, CDR1 is MNHEY and CDR2 is SVGEGT. Trimming removed 2 bases at V and 0 bases at J, with 5 bases between. This CDR3 has 15 residues. CDR3 loop: CASSYGSSGANVLTF. Written as DNA, the CDR3 is TGTGCCAGCAGTTACGGGAGCTCTGGGGCCAACGTCCTGACTTTC.

The CDR3 here is CASSQAVRADTDTQYF. CDR3 coding DNA: TGTGCCAGCAGCCAAGCGGTGCGGGCGGACACAGATACGCAGTATTTT. The chain recombines TRBV7-2 with TRBJ2-3; tentatively, D is TRBD2 (5 bases). V was pared by 5 bases and J by 2 bases, with 17 bases between. CDR1 and CDR2 from the germline V gene are SGHTA and FQGNSA. The CDR3 extends over 16 amino acids.

V usage is TRBV13 and J usage is TRBJ2-7, with 10 bases identical to TRBD1. CDR1 is PRHDT and CDR2 is FYEKMQ in the germline V gene (reference sequence). This CDR3 region has 15 residues. V was clipped by 2 bases and J by 4 bases; unmatched bases: 5. CDR3 DNA: TGTGCCAGCAGCTTATCCGGACAGGGGGATTACGAGCAGTACTTC. Its translation is CASSLSGQGDYEQYF.

The V call is TRBV30, the J call TRBJ2-5; 9 nucleotides line up with TRBD1. Trimming removed 5 bases from V and 4 bases from J; junction bases left unmatched: 11. The CDR3 is made up of 15 amino acids. CDR1 and CDR2 from the germline V gene are GTSNPN and SVGIG (reference sequence). The CDR3 region has the DNA TGTGCCTGGGGGGTTGGGGACAGGGCTACAGAGACCCAGTACTTC. Its protein product is CAWGVGDRATETQYF.

The chain couples TRBV9 to TRBJ2-7, with 8 bases aligning to TRBD2. The junction had 7 bases not matched to a gene; V was cut back by 2 bases and J by 3 bases. The CDR3 spans 15 residues. In germline, CDR1 is SGDLS, CDR2 YYNGEE. CDR3 sequence reads: CASSVETSEIYEQYF. The DNA of the CDR3 is TGTGCCAGCAGCGTCGAGACTAGCGAGATCTACGAGCAGTACTTC.

The chain combines TRBV19 with TRBJ2-2, with TRBD2 identical over 11 bases. V lost 1 base and J lost 11; bases outside the gene matches: 6. The CDR3 is made up of 15 amino acids. Germline values: CDR1 LNHDA, CDR2 SQIVND (reference sequence). The CDR3 spells CASSIAQLAGAELFF. The CDR3 nucleotides read TGTGCCAGTAGTATAGCGCAACTAGCGGGGGCAGAGCTGTTTTTT.

The chain joins TRBV11-1 to TRBJ2-2; 8 positions agree with TRBD1. The trim removed 3 bases at V and 5 bases at J, leaving 8 bases unmatched. There are 16 residues in the CDR3. The germline CDR1 and CDR2 sequences are SGHAT and FQDESV (reference sequence). This CDR3 is CASSFSGTGITGELFF. DNA for the CDR3: TGTGCCAGCAGCTTCTCCGGGACAGGAATTACCGGGGAGCTGTTTTTT.

The chain is built from TRBV10-3 and TRBJ1-5, with D perhaps matching TRBD1 (5 bases). Germline V lookup: CDR1 ENHRY, CDR2 SYGVKD. The CDR3 totals 15 residues. The germline V and J ends were trimmed by 6 bases and 0 bases, with 12 bases remaining between them. CDR3 nucleotides: TGTGCCATCAGGCAGGGATTACATAGCAATCAGCCCCAGCATTTT. Translated: CAIRQGLHSNQPQHF.

This rearrangement joins TRBV6-5 to TRBJ2-7; 12 nucleotides align to TRBD2. Germline loops: CDR1 MNHEY, CDR2 SVGAGI. Trimming at V came to 5 bases and at J to 6 bases, leaving 5 bases not matched to a gene. CDR3 size: 14 residues. The CDR3 spells CASSPSGRAGEQYF. For the CDR3, the DNA is TGTGCCAGCAGTCCTAGCGGGAGGGCTGGCGAGCAGTACTTC.